This TCR beta chain derives from a study of T cells expressing NK-cell markers. TCRdb processed the 5' RACE reads again and assigns one entry to each CDR3 protein, with no DNA. This sample contains some 410,000 distinct CDR3 sequences. The CDR3 is made up of 12 amino acids. The germline V gene encodes CDR1 DFQATT and CDR2 SNEGSKA (reference sequence). V gene TRBV20-1 combines with J gene TRBJ1-4. Sequencing was performed on blood T cells: a sorted CD56 or NKG2C T cell subset, CD4+ or CD8+ T cells, or bulk PBMC T cells (not recorded which). The sequence derives from a woman between 18 and 69 years old in good health. CDR3 in amino acids: CSARGYNEKLFF.